Given below is one TCR beta chain in context. Its specificity is not known. The data stem from a study of Ad26.COV2.S vaccination and SARS-CoV-2 variants. Data came from immunoSEQ multiplex PCR; TCRdb stores just in-frame clones and leaves some out. The sample has about 460,000 clones; around 89% are singletons. Findings and limits, study-wide: Those who received the vaccine showed greater spike-specific TCR breadth than those given placebo.

The CDR3 length is 14 residues. CDR1 LGHNA and CDR2 YSLEER come from the germline V gene. Trimming shortened V by 0 bases and J by 8 bases, and 13 bases separated the two germline ends. Treatment noted: some 20 received Ad26.COV2.S at low or high dose, single or two shots; about five received placebo; per-sample allocation not given. Sampling was done on day 63 after the first vaccine or placebo injection. The sequence came from a person aged 18 to 65 who received the Ad26.COV2.S COVID-19 vaccine or a placebo. The chain carries TRBV4-3 and TRBJ1-2; D may be TRBD1 (6 bases). Material: peripheral blood, obtained in a trial of Ad26.COV2.S vaccine versus placebo. The DNA of the CDR3 is TGCGCCAGCAGCCAAGATTGGGGGGGCCGAGGCTACACCTTC. Translation gives CASSQDWGGRGYTF.